The 26 T cell receptor beta chains below were found in one sample sequenced in a study of blood T cell repertoires in COVID-19. The protocol was immunoSEQ multiplex PCR, while the TCRdb copy is restricted to in-frame clones and leaves out a portion. Among 290,000 or so clones listed, around 90% were seen once. Sequences were obtained from peripheral blood. Receptors originate from a man between 65 and 85 years old with acute or convalescent COVID-19.

This clone was recorded once. The rearrangement joins TRBV7-9 to TRBJ1-4; 8 bases match TRBD1. Per germline, CDR1 SEHNR and CDR2 FQNEAQ (reference sequence). V was pared by 5 bases and J by 7 bases, with 12 bases of the junction left unmatched. The CDR3 is 16 amino acids. The CDR3 DNA sequence: TGTGCCAGCAGCGTCGGACAGGGACTCGATGGTGAAAAACTGTTTTTT. This translates into CASSVGQGLDGEKLFF.

The chain joins TRBV5-1 to TRBJ1-3; 8 nucleotides line up with TRBD1. Unmatched junction bases numbered 3, after V lost 4 bases and J lost 0 bases. The CDR3 is 15 residues long. Germline V gene data show CDR1 as SGHRS and CDR2 as YFSETQ. The CDR3 here is CASSRDRSSGNTIYF. The CDR3 DNA reads TGCGCCAGCAGCCGGGACAGGAGCTCTGGAAACACCATATATTTT.

The table lists this clone with a few counts. The chain couples TRBV9 to TRBJ2-5; 11 bases are a match to TRBD2. From germline, CDR1 is SGDLS and CDR2 YYNGEE. V lost 0 bases and J lost 5; bases outside the gene matches: 6. CDR3 length: 16 residues. CDR3 protein: CASSVGSGRARETQYF. CDR3 sequence (DNA): TGTGCCAGCAGCGTAGGTAGCGGGAGGGCCAGGGAGACCCAGTACTTC.

J is TRBJ2-7 and V is TRBV6-2 or TRBV6-3, with TRBD2 matching over 10 bases. The CDR3 contains 16 residues. V was clipped by 6 bases and J by 2 bases; unmatched bases: 10. The V gene's germline CDR1 is MNHEY and CDR2 SVGEGT. CDR3 in amino acids: CASSPDSGGATYEQYF. CDR3 nucleotide sequence: TGTGCCAGCAGCCCAGACAGCGGGGGGGCCACCTACGAGCAGTACTTC.

This clone appeared a few times. The chain joins TRBV10-3 to TRBJ1-3; 10 bases map to TRBD1. V lost 6 bases and J lost 0; bases outside the gene matches: 11. Germline V gives CDR1 ENHRY, CDR2 SYGVKD. The CDR3 extends over 18 amino acids. The chain's CDR3 is CAIRLGQGPTYSGNTIYF. Written as DNA, the CDR3 is TGTGCCATCAGGTTGGGACAGGGGCCTACCTACTCTGGAAACACCATATATTTT.

This sequence joins TRBV19 and TRBJ2-5; D uncertain. The CDR3 consists of 12 residues. Deletions cut 6 bases from V and 4 bases from J, with 9 bases between. Per the germline V gene, CDR1 is LNHDA and CDR2 is SQIVND (reference sequence). The CDR3 here is CASSPSGETQYF. The CDR3 coding sequence is TGTGCCAGTAGCCCCTCGGGAGAGACCCAGTACTTC.

This clone was seen just once. CDR3 loop: CASSTSWAGNTEAFF. For the CDR3, the DNA is TGTGCCAGTAGTACCAGTTGGGCGGGGAACACTGAAGCTTTCTTT. The genes are TRBV19 and TRBJ1-1; D gene ambiguous. CDR3 size: 15 residues. V was shortened by 4 bases and J by 1 base, with 13 bases between the two germline ends. Germline CDR1 reads LNHDA; CDR2 reads SQIVND (reference sequence).

The genes are TRBV7-8 and TRBJ2-1, with 7 bases that match TRBD2. The CDR3 totals 17 residues. V trimming: 1 base; J trimming: 0 bases; junction bases outside the gene matches: 6. Germline CDR1 SGHVS, CDR2 FQNEAQ. The CDR3 DNA is TGTGCCAGCAGCTTAGGGGGAGGGCCTGTCTCCTACAATGAGCAGTTCTTC. Its protein is CASSLGGGPVSYNEQFF.

The gene calls are TRBV5-1 and TRBJ2-5, with 7 nucleotides matching TRBD1. Germline V gene sequence: CDR1 SGHRS, CDR2 YFSETQ. The CDR3 loop spans 14 amino acids. Trimming removed 0 bases from V and 6 bases from J; junction bases left unmatched: 5. The CDR3 loop is CASSLDTGEQTQYF. CDR3 nucleotides: TGCGCCAGCAGCTTGGACACAGGGGAGCAGACCCAGTACTTC.

Only one count was recorded for this clone. This rearrangement joins TRBV5-4 to TRBJ1-2; 9 bases map to TRBD1. Trimming removed 5 bases from V and 8 bases from J; junction bases left unmatched: 10. The germline CDR1 and CDR2 sequences are SGHNT and YYREEE (reference sequence). This CDR3 spans 14 amino acids. The CDR3 DNA reads as TGTGCCAGCAGGGAGGGGACAGGGATGGGAGGCTACACCTTC. Protein product: CASREGTGMGGYTF.

This chain links TRBV30 with TRBJ1-2; 7 bases map to TRBD1. Trimming took 6 bases from V and 1 from J; bases not matched to a gene: 8. The CDR3 totals 14 residues. Germline V gene data show CDR1 as GTSNPN and CDR2 as SVGIG (reference sequence). The CDR3 reads CACHQGVHNYGYTF. The DNA of the CDR3 is TGTGCCTGTCACCAGGGGGTCCATAACTATGGCTACACCTTC.

This clone showed up just once. The chain combines TRBV6-5 with TRBJ1-2; tentative D call: TRBD1 (5 bases). The length of the CDR3 is 15 residues. Germline CDR1 is MNHEY and CDR2 is SVGAGI. The V end lost 0 bases, the J end lost 2 bases, and 10 bases lay between the germline ends. Here the CDR3 DNA reads TGTGCCAGCAGTTACTCGGGGGGACGGAACTATGGCTACACCTTC. Its translation is CASSYSGGRNYGYTF.

This chain connects TRBV5-1 to TRBJ2-2; no clear D. Trimming shortened V by 1 base and J by 4 bases, and 11 bases separated the two germline ends. Germline V gene data show CDR1 as SGHRS and CDR2 as YFSETQ. The CDR3 spans 15 residues. CDR3 DNA sequence: TGCGCCAGCAGCTTGTTTCAGGAAGTCACCGGGGAGCTGTTTTTT. It is translated as CASSLFQEVTGELFF.

The chain is built from TRBV5-5 and TRBJ1-4; 9 nucleotides line up with TRBD1. The CDR3 contains 14 residues. The V gene end was trimmed by 6 bases and the J gene end by 8 bases; junction bases not matched to a gene: 8. The germline gives CDR1 SGHKS, CDR2 YYEKEE (reference sequence). CDR3 nucleotides: TGTGCCAGCACCTTACAGGGGGCCTCGGAAAAACTGTTTTTT. It is translated as CASTLQGASEKLFF.

The genes are TRBV19 and TRBJ2-6, with D possibly being TRBD1 (6 bases). This CDR3 region has 17 residues. Germline values: CDR1 LNHDA, CDR2 SQIVND (reference sequence). Deletions cut 5 bases from V and 1 base from J, with 15 bases between. The CDR3 is CASSPGDLLSGANVLTF. DNA of the CDR3: TGTGCCAGTAGTCCAGGGGACCTCTTATCTGGGGCCAACGTCCTGACTTTC.

This clone has a handful of counts. The V call is TRBV4-2, the J call TRBJ2-7; TRBD1 matches 8 bases. J gave up 3 bases and V 3 bases, and 7 bases lay outside the gene matches. This CDR3 spans 15 amino acids. CDR1 and CDR2 (germline): LGHNA, YNFKEQ. CDR3 protein: CASSQAQTGVYEQYF. DNA of the CDR3: TGTGCCAGCAGCCAGGCCCAGACAGGGGTCTACGAGCAGTACTTC.

The table lists this clone with a few counts. The chain carries TRBV7-2 and TRBJ2-7, with TRBD2 matching 11 bases. V was pared by 6 bases and J by 6 bases, with 10 bases of the junction left unmatched. This CDR3 is built from 15 residues. Germline lookup yields CDR1 SGHTA and CDR2 FQGNSA. CDR3 coding DNA: TGTGCCAGCAGGTTTGTAGCGGGGGGGCCCGGCGAGCAGTACTTC. Its protein product is CASRFVAGGPGEQYF. Complete variable domain (other parts from reference TRBV7-2 and TRBJ2-7): GAGVSQSPSNKVTEKGKDVELRCDPISGHTALYWYRQSLGQGLEFLIYFQGNSAPDKSGLPSDRFSAERTGGSVSTLTIQRTQQEDSAVYLCASRFVAGGPGEQYFGPGTRLTVT.

V usage is TRBV6-6 and J usage is TRBJ1-1; 7 bases agree with TRBD1. The trim removed 5 bases at V and 1 base at J, leaving 7 bases unmatched. Germline CDR1 MNHNY, CDR2 SVGAGI (reference sequence). The CDR3 length is 15 residues. As DNA, the CDR3 is TGTGCCAGCAGTCGACAGGGCTCCCGGAACACTGAAGCTTTCTTT. It is translated as CASSRQGSRNTEAFF.

This chain connects TRBV5-4 to TRBJ2-5; D is perhaps TRBD2 (6 bases). Deletions cut 1 base from V and 1 base from J, with 14 bases between. This CDR3 comprises 16 residues. Germline values: CDR1 SGHNT, CDR2 YYREEE (reference sequence). CDR3 sequence reads: CASSLNLKTSQETQYF. The CDR3 nucleotides read TGTGCCAGCAGCTTGAACCTAAAGACTAGCCAAGAGACCCAGTACTTC.

V usage is TRBV5-1 and J usage is TRBJ2-2; 9 bases are a match to TRBD2. CDR1 SGHRS and CDR2 YFSETQ come from the germline V gene. CDR3 length: 16 amino acids. V was pared by 3 bases and J by 0 bases, with 3 bases of the junction left unmatched. The CDR3 DNA sequence: TGCGCCAGCAGCTCTTCTAGCGGGGCGAACACCGGGGAGCTGTTTTTT. Its translation: CASSSSSGANTGELFF.

V gene TRBV3-1 (or the pseudogene TRBV3-2) combines with J gene TRBJ2-3; D possibly corresponds to TRBD1 (6 bases). This CDR3 has 16 amino acids. Trimming cost V 0 bases and J 4 bases, with 14 bases left between them. The V gene's germline CDR1 is LGHDT and CDR2 YNNKEL (reference sequence). Here the CDR3 reads CASSQDPGKGADTQYF. The CDR3, as DNA: TGTGCCAGCAGCCAAGATCCCGGGAAGGGGGCAGATACGCAGTATTTT.

The chain has TRBV6-5 and TRBJ2-1, with 8 nucleotides matching TRBD2. V shed 11 bases and J 9 bases; nucleotides not matched to a gene: 18. Germline V CDR1 and CDR2: MNHEY, SVGAGI. The CDR3 contains 15 residues. The CDR3 sequence is CAVSGRGLLGGEQFF. The CDR3 DNA is TGTGCCGTCAGCGGGAGAGGGCTCCTAGGGGGTGAGCAGTTCTTC.

V and J are TRBV20-1 and TRBJ1-2; unclear D gene. Germline V gene lookup returns CDR1 DFQATT and CDR2 SNEGSKA (reference sequence). Trimming shortened V by 6 bases and J by 6 bases, and 8 bases separated the two germline ends. This CDR3 has 10 residues. The CDR3 loop reads CSAKGDGYTF. DNA of the CDR3: TGCAGTGCAAAGGGAGATGGCTACACCTTC.

The gene calls are TRBV28 and TRBJ1-5, with D maybe TRBD1 (5 bases). The V gene lost 7 bases and the J gene lost 7 bases, with 20 bases spanning the gap. The V gene's germline CDR1 is MDHEN and CDR2 SYDVKM. CDR3 length: 15 amino acids. CDR3 in DNA: TGTGCCAGCATCAAAGGGCAGCCAGGGAGGCAGCCCCAGCATTTT. Protein: CASIKGQPGRQPQHF.

This clone was counted ten times or more. The chain has TRBV4-2 and TRBJ2-7; D might be TRBD2 (7 bases). The CDR3 runs 16 residues. Deletions cut 1 base from V and 0 bases from J, with 13 bases between. Germline V gene data show CDR1 as LGHNA and CDR2 as YNFKEQ. The chain's CDR3 is CASSQVRGQDSYEQYF. CDR3 DNA sequence: TGTGCCAGCAGCCAAGTGCGGGGGCAGGACTCCTACGAGCAGTACTTC.

The table lists this clone with a few counts. This chain links TRBV4-2 with TRBJ2-5; the D gene is possibly TRBD1 (5 bases). The CDR3 totals 15 residues. Germline loops: CDR1 LGHNA, CDR2 YNFKEQ. The V and J ends lost 4 bases and 4 bases respectively, with 16 bases between them. The CDR3 loop is CASSPHPRGIETQYF. The DNA for the CDR3 is TGTGCCAGCAGCCCGCATCCAAGGGGCATAGAGACCCAGTACTTC.